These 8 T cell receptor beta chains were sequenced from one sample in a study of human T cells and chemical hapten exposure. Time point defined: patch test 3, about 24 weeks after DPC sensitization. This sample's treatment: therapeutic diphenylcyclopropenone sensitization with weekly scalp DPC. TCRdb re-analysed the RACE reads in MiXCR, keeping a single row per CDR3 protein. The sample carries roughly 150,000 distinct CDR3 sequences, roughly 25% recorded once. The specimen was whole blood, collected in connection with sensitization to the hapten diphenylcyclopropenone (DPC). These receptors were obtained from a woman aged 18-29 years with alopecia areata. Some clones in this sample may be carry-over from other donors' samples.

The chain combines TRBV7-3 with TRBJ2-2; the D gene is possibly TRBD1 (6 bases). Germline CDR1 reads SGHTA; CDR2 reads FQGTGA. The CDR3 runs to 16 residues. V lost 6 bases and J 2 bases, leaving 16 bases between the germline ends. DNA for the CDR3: TGTGCCAGCAGTCCCGCCCGAGGGGGTAACACCGGGGAGCTGTTTTTT. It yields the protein CASSPARGGNTGELFF.

CDR3 DNA: TGTGCCAGCATGATCGCCCAGAGTTACCCCTACGAGCAGTACTTC. Translating gives CASMIAQSYPYEQYF. This rearrangement joins TRBV6-2 or TRBV6-3 to TRBJ2-7, with D hard to call. V dropped 7 bases and J dropped 2 bases, with 18 bases sitting between them. CDR3 length equals 15 residues. Germline V CDR1 and CDR2: MNHEY, SVGEGT.

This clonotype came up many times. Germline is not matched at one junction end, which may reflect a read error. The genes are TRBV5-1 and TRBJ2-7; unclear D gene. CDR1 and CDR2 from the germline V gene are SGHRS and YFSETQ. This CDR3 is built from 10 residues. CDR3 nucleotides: TGCGCCAGCACCTTGGACGCTCCTTTCTTC. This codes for CASTLDAPFF.

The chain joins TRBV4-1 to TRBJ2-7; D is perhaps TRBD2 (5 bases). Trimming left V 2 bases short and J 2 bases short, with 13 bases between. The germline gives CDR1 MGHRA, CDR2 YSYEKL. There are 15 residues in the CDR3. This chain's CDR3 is CASSQMINGAYEQYF. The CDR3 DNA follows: TGCGCCAGCAGCCAAATGATAAACGGGGCCTACGAGCAGTACTTC.

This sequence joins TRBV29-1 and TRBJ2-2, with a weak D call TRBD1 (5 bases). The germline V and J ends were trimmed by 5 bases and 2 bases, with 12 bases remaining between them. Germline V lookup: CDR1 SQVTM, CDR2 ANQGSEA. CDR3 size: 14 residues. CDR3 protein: CSVRGIDNTGELFF. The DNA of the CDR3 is TGCAGCGTTAGGGGAATAGACAACACCGGGGAGCTGTTTTTT.

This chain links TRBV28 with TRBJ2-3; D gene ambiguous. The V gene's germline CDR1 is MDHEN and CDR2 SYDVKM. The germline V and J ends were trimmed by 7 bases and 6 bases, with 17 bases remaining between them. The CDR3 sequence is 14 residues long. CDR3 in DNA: TGTGCCAGCAAGGATGCGTCCATCGGGGATACGCAGTATTTT. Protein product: CASKDASIGDTQYF.

CDR3 amino acids: CASSLEAGRNSPLHF. The CDR3 DNA reads TGTGCCAGCAGCTTAGAGGCCGGCCGTAATTCACCCCTCCACTTT. The J gene is TRBJ1-6, the V gene TRBV7-2; D is undetermined. V lost 1 base, J lost 6 bases, and 10 bases lay in between. CDR1 is SGHTA, CDR2 FQGNSA, per germline. The CDR3 consists of 15 residues.

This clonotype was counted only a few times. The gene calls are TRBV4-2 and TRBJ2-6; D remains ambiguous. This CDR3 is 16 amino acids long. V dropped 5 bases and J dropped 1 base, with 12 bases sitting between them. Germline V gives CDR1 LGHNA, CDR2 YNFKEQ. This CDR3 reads CASSVDVSSGANVLTF. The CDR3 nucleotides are TGTGCCAGCAGCGTGGACGTGTCGTCTGGGGCCAACGTCCTGACTTTC.